A selection of T cell receptor beta chains follows, all from one sample in a study of cytomegalovirus exposure and HLA in healthy donors. Data came from immunoSEQ multiplex PCR; TCRdb stores just in-frame clones and leaves some out. The sample comprises around 160,000 clones, around 68% of which are singletons, and around 3% rests with the top ten. Specimen: PBMCs. These receptors all stem from a middle-aged woman in good health and CMV-seropositive. Each CDR3 is given with its conserved first and last residue. Fields, in order: CDR3 protein, CDR3 DNA, clone size, D gene, J gene, V gene. A D gene is named only where the DNA matches it firmly. Only some rows state a clone size, as once, few, many or a class for expanded clones.

CASSTGQGNDEQFF TGTGCCAGCAGCACGGGACAGGGTAATGATGAGCAGTTCTTC once TRBD1 TRBJ2-1 TRBV11-1
CASSIDGTGNYGYTF TGTGCCAGTAGTATCGACGGGACAGGGAACTATGGCTACACCTTC - TRBD1 TRBJ1-2 TRBV19
CASSVGGPDTQYF TGTGCCAGCAGTGTTGGCGGCCCGGATACGCAGTATTTT - - TRBJ2-3 TRBV6-1
CASSYLDRGATEAFF TGTGCCAGCAGTTACTTAGACAGGGGAGCGACTGAAGCTTTCTTT - TRBD1 TRBJ1-1 TRBV6-6
CASSPNLNYGYTF TGTGCCAGCTCACCAAATTTAAACTATGGCTACACCTTC few - TRBJ1-2 TRBV18
CASSNEVGRALSYEQYF TGTGCCAGCAGCAATGAGGTCGGGAGGGCCCTATCCTACGAGCAGTACTTC once TRBD2 TRBJ2-7 TRBV28
CASSPAGTSYEQYF TGTGCCAGCAGCCCGGCGGGGACCTCCTACGAGCAGTACTTC - - TRBJ2-7 TRBV9
CASASGEGRPYEQYF TGTGCCAGCGCCTCGGGGGAGGGTAGGCCCTACGAGCAGTACTTC - TRBD2 TRBJ2-7 TRBV7-2
CSVEGGSGNTIYF TGCAGCGTTGAAGGCGGCTCTGGAAACACCATATATTTT - - TRBJ1-3 TRBV29-1
CASSRQGSTTGELFF TGCGCCAGCAGCCGACAGGGTTCGACCACCGGGGAGCTGTTTTTT - TRBD1 TRBJ2-2 TRBV4-1
CASSELAAGGLEQYF TGTGCCAGCAGTGAATTGGCAGCGGGGGGGCTTGAGCAGTACTTC few TRBD2 TRBJ2-7 TRBV6-1
CASSGIGAGGYEQYF TGTGCCAGCAGCGGAATCGGAGCGGGCGGCTACGAGCAGTACTTC few - TRBJ2-7 TRBV25-1
CASSDRQVANYGYTF TGTGCCAGCAGCGACAGACAGGTCGCGAACTATGGCTACACCTTC - - TRBJ1-2 TRBV7-2
CASSVAGQETQYF TGTGCCAGCAGCGTAGCGGGTCAAGAGACCCAGTACTTC - - TRBJ2-5 TRBV9
CSVTSGQGTYEQYF TGCAGCGTGACCAGTGGACAGGGGACCTACGAGCAGTACTTC - TRBD1 TRBJ2-7 TRBV29-1
CASSAGTGKGKVDF TGTGCCAGTAGTGCGGGGACAGGTAAGGGTAAAGTGGATTTT - TRBD1 TRBJ1-5 TRBV19
CASSETSGGARGNTGELFF TGTGCCAGCAGTGAAACCAGCGGGGGGGCCCGGGGGAACACCGGGGAGCTGTTTTTT - TRBD2 TRBJ2-2 TRBV2
CATRASGGTLLHNEQFF TGTGCCACCAGGGCTAGCGGGGGGACCTTATTACACAATGAGCAGTTCTTC few TRBD2 TRBJ2-1 TRBV15
CASSWGQNSNQPQNF TGTGCCAGCAGTTGGGGACAGAATAGCAATCAGCCCCAGAATTTT - TRBD1 TRBJ1-5 TRBV6-5
CASSPRGQGGENIQYF TGTGCCAGCAGCCCCAGGGGACAGGGTGGCGAAAACATTCAGTACTTC - TRBD1 TRBJ2-4 TRBV5-4
CASSRAASGVTDTQYF TGTGCCAGCAGCCGGGCGGCTAGCGGAGTCACAGATACGCAGTATTTT - TRBD2 TRBJ2-3 TRBV7-2
CSAQGTVNEQFF TGCAGCGCACAGGGTACGGTCAATGAGCAGTTCTTC - - TRBJ2-1 TRBV29-1
CASSLKLLSDTGELFF TGTGCCAGCAGCTTGAAGCTCCTGAGCGACACCGGGGAGCTGTTTTTT - - TRBJ2-2 TRBV5-4
CASSLRGGVSPLHF TGTGCCAGCAGCTTACGTGGAGGGGTTTCACCCCTCCACTTT - - TRBJ1-6 TRBV7-2
CSVGGQSNQPQHF TGCAGCGTTGGGGGACAGAGCAATCAGCCCCAGCATTTT once TRBD1 TRBJ1-5 TRBV29-1
CSVVGRGMREQYF TGCAGCGTTGTAGGTCGCGGGATGCGCGAGCAGTACTTC - - TRBJ2-7 TRBV29-1
CASLSIGTGNTEAFF TGTGCCAGCCTCAGCATCGGGACAGGGAACACTGAAGCTTTCTTT - TRBD1 TRBJ1-1 TRBV14
CASSLVPGRLGNGYTF TGTGCCAGCAGTTTGGTTCCAGGCCGGCTCGGGAATGGCTACACCTTC - - TRBJ1-2 TRBV27
CSVATLAGGPQYF TGCAGCGTTGCTACGCTAGCGGGAGGCCCGCAGTATTTT - TRBD2 TRBJ2-3 TRBV29-1
CASSLREGPFYGYTF TGTGCCAGCAGCTTGAGGGAGGGACCTTTCTATGGCTACACCTTC - - TRBJ1-2 TRBV7-2
CASSLPAGGGETQYF TGTGCCAGCAGCTTACCAGCGGGGGGGGGTGAGACCCAGTACTTC - TRBD2 TRBJ2-5 TRBV7-9
CASSPPEGYNEQFF TGTGCCAGCAGCCCGCCGGAGGGCTACAATGAGCAGTTCTTC - - TRBJ2-1 TRBV9
CASSLGLAGVQFF TGTGCCAGCAGCTTAGGGTTAGCGGGAGTACAGTTCTTC - TRBD2 TRBJ2-1 TRBV7-2
CASERGFLPSTDTQYF TGTGCCAGCGAGCGGGGGTTCCTCCCTAGCACAGATACGCAGTATTTT - TRBD2 TRBJ2-3 TRBV7-2
CASSQAGLRTSTDTQYF TGTGCCAGCAGCCAAGCCGGACTCCGCACTAGCACAGATACGCAGTATTTT - - TRBJ2-3 TRBV4-2
CASSHRQDGGYTF TGCGCCAGCAGCCACAGACAGGACGGTGGCTACACCTTC - - TRBJ1-2 TRBV5-1
CASSDSITGVNAEKLFF TGTGCCAGCAGTGACAGTATAACGGGGGTAAATGCTGAAAAACTGTTTTTT few - TRBJ1-4 TRBV25-1
CASTTIRDSLKQLFF TGTGCCAGCACCACAATCCGGGACAGCCTGAAACAACTGTTTTTT - TRBD1 TRBJ1-4 TRBV6-5
CATSRDPGGLGNQPQHF TGTGCCACCAGCAGAGATCCTGGGGGGTTAGGCAATCAGCCCCAGCATTTT few - TRBJ1-5 TRBV15
CASSLKRGGWQPQHF TGCGCCAGCAGTCTTAAGAGGGGGGGTTGGCAGCCCCAGCATTTT - - TRBJ1-5 TRBV23-1
CASKRAPRQETQYF TGTGCCAGCAAGAGGGCGCCTCGGCAAGAGACCCAGTACTTC - - TRBJ2-5 TRBV28
CASRAVDNSPLHF TGTGCCAGCAGGGCAGTGGATAATTCACCCCTCCACTTT - - TRBJ1-6 TRBV6-4
CASSIERGAPGELFF TGTGCCAGTAGTATAGAACGGGGGGCACCCGGGGAGCTGTTTTTT once - TRBJ2-2 TRBV19
CASSLDWGRYEQYF TGTGCCAGCAGCTTAGACTGGGGGCGATACGAGCAGTACTTC - - TRBJ2-7 TRBV7-9
CASSFGGTDTQYF TGTGCCAGCAGCTTCGGGGGCACAGATACGCAGTATTTT few - TRBJ2-3 TRBV7-9
CASSVGTSGRAGELFF TGTGCCAGCAGCGTAGGTACTAGCGGGAGGGCCGGGGAGCTGTTTTTT - TRBD2 TRBJ2-2 TRBV9
CASSSLGGTEKLFF TGTGCCAGCAGCTCCCTGGGAGGGACGGAAAAACTGTTTTTT - - TRBJ1-4 TRBV5-4
CASSAWDRSAAEAFF TGTGCCAGCAGTGCATGGGACAGGAGCGCGGCTGAAGCTTTCTTT - TRBD1 TRBJ1-1 TRBV28
CASSLTGANTEAFF TGCGCCAGCAGCTTGACAGGGGCAAACACTGAAGCTTTCTTT - TRBD1 TRBJ1-1 TRBV5-1
CASSLSGWPAFF TGTGCCAGCAGCTTGTCAGGGTGGCCCGCTTTCTTT - - TRBJ1-1 TRBV5-6
CASSLGTTPYEQYF TGTGCCAGCAGCCTTGGGACTACCCCCTACGAGCAGTACTTC - TRBD2 TRBJ2-7 TRBV9